What follows are 27 T cell receptor beta chains derived from one specimen sequenced in a study of blood T cells in healthy people across ages. Using a J-beta primer mix together with a sample-barcoded 5' primer, a second PCR was run for about 7 to 12 cycles. TCRdb passed the 5' RACE reads through MiXCR, listing each CDR3 protein once. The sample has nearly 800,000 distinct CDR3 sequences, around 25% seen once. These data were also filed under a second study, of T cells of mothers and their children.

The sample comprised blood. The source of these receptors is a boy younger than 18 in good health.

In this sample, this clonotype turned up a few times. The chain links TRBV12-3 or TRBV12-4 to TRBJ1-1; TRBD1 is a possible D gene (5 bases). CDR3 size: 15 residues. V was shortened by 7 bases and J by 3 bases, with 18 bases between the two germline ends. Here the CDR3 reads CASTLSTVLYTEAFF. The DNA for the CDR3 is TGTGCCAGCACCTTATCGACAGTACTCTACACTGAAGCTTTCTTT.

This clonotype was recorded a few times. The gene calls are TRBV29-1 and TRBJ2-4; unclear D gene. The CDR3 totals 12 residues. The germline V and J ends were trimmed by 6 bases and 6 bases, with 12 bases remaining between them. Germline assignment: CDR1 SQVTM and CDR2 ANQGSEA. CDR3 region: CSVGLPGNIQYF. The CDR3 DNA is TGCAGCGTGGGTTTGCCGGGAAACATTCAGTACTTC.

This clonotype turned up a few times. The gene calls are TRBV29-1 and TRBJ2-5; TRBD2 aligns across 10 bases. The ends lost 2 bases at V and 3 bases at J; junction bases unmatched: 9. The CDR3 loop spans 16 amino acids. Germline V gene lookup returns CDR1 SQVTM and CDR2 ANQGSEA. The CDR3 bases are TGCAGCGTTGAAAGCAGTGGACTAGCGGTGGAAGAGACCCAGTACTTC. Its translation: CSVESSGLAVEETQYF.

The chain recombines TRBV7-9 with TRBJ2-1; D possibly uses TRBD1 or TRBD2 (5 bases each). The CDR3 contains 15 residues. With 1 base removed from V and 7 bases from J, the gap between germline ends came to 14 bases. Looked up from germline, CDR1 is SEHNR and CDR2 is FQNEAQ (reference sequence). In DNA form, the CDR3 reads TGTGCCAGCAGCTTAGATATGGGGGTGAGGAATGAGCAGTTCTTC. Its translation: CASSLDMGVRNEQFF. Based on the CDR3 plus reference TRBV7-9 and TRBJ2-1, the full variable domain is DTGVSQNPRHKITKRGQNVTFRCDPISEHNRLYWYRQTLGQGPEFLTYFQNEAQLEKSRLLSDRFSAERPKGSFSTLEIQRTEQGDSAMYLCASSLDMGVRNEQFFGPGTRLTVL.

Only a few counts were recorded for this clonotype. The rearrangement links TRBV3-1 to TRBJ1-2; tentative D call: TRBD1 (6 bases). V lost 0 bases to trimming and J lost 2 bases, with 10 bases between them. Germline CDR1 is LGHDT and CDR2 is YNNKEL (reference sequence). This CDR3 spans 15 amino acids. As DNA, the CDR3 is TGTGCCAGCAGCCAAGATGGGGGGGGCAACTATGGCTACACCTTC. Amino acids: CASSQDGGGNYGYTF.

There are a few counts of this clonotype. The CDR3 nucleotides are TGTGCCAGCAGACGGAACAGGGAGAGCGAGCAGTACTTC. It translates to CASRRNRESEQYF. This chain connects TRBV12-3 or TRBV12-4 to TRBJ2-7, with D possibly matching TRBD1 (6 bases). Between the trimmed V and J ends, which lost 6 bases and 6 bases, there was a span of 15 bases. This CDR3 region has 13 residues.

The rearrangement links TRBV7-6 to TRBJ2-7; 8 positions agree with TRBD1. V was clipped by 5 bases and J by 3 bases; unmatched bases: 6. The germline CDR1 and CDR2 sequences are SGHVS and FNYEAQ. The CDR3 is made up of 14 amino acids. The CDR3 nucleotides are TGTGCCAGCAGCCGCGGACAGGGAGTCTACGAGCAGTACTTC. It translates to CASSRGQGVYEQYF.

The chain links TRBV7-3 to TRBJ2-6, with D hard to call. Germline CDR1 is SGHTA and CDR2 is FQGTGA. CDR3 length: 14 residues. Trimming took off 5 bases at V and 0 bases at J, with 5 bases between the two ends. The CDR3 DNA follows: TGTGCCAGCAGCCGCGACTCTGGGGCCAACGTCCTGACTTTC. Amino acids: CASSRDSGANVLTF.

The chain links TRBV21-1 to TRBJ1-1. TRBV21-1 is a known pseudogene. The CDR3 is 12 residues long. The CDR3 DNA follows: TGTGCCAGCAGCAAAGGAAACAGCGAAGCTTTCTTT. Translated, it gives CASSKGNSEAFF.

This clonotype has at least ten counts. V is TRBV4-3 and J is TRBJ1-4, with unresolved D. V shed 1 base and J shed 0 bases, with 12 bases lying between them. The germline CDR1 and CDR2 sequences are LGHNA and YSLEER. CDR3 length: 17 residues. This CDR3 reads CASSQGRKDATNEKLFF. CDR3 coding DNA: TGCGCCAGCAGCCAAGGACGAAAGGATGCAACTAATGAAAAACTGTTTTTT.

The rearrangement uses TRBV14 and TRBJ2-4; 8 positions agree with TRBD2. Germline V lookup: CDR1 SGHDN, CDR2 FVKESK. V lost 8 bases to trimming and J lost 5 bases; unmatched junction nucleotides: 17. This CDR3 region has 17 residues. CDR3 nucleotides: TGTGCCAGCCCTCGGCCGCCTAGCGGGCCGAGGGAAAACATTCAGTACTTC. It codes for CASPRPPSGPRENIQYF. The full variable domain, with the rest looked up from reference TRBV14 and TRBJ2-4, is EAGVTQFPSHSVIEKGQTVTLRCDPISGHDNLYWYRRVMGKEIKFLLHFVKESKQDESGMPNNRFLAERTGGTYSTLKVQPAELEDSGVYFCASPRPPSGPRENIQYFGAGTRLSVL.

V usage is TRBV14 and J usage is TRBJ2-5, with 7 bases lining up with TRBD1. The ends lost 5 bases at V and 9 bases at J; junction bases unmatched: 15. The length of the CDR3 is 15 residues. CDR1 is SGHDN and CDR2 is FVKESK in the germline V gene. This CDR3 is CASSEGTVRLTSQYF. CDR3 DNA sequence: TGTGCCAGCAGCGAAGGGACAGTTCGGTTGACGTCCCAGTACTTC. The full variable domain, with the rest looked up from reference TRBV14 and TRBJ2-5, is EAGVTQFPSHSVIEKGQTVTLRCDPISGHDNLYWYRRVMGKEIKFLLHFVKESKQDESGMPNNRFLAERTGGTYSTLKVQPAELEDSGVYFCASSEGTVRLTSQYFGPGTRLLVL.

This clonotype was detected only a few times. The CDR3 reads CASSPFVGLGNTIYF. The DNA for the CDR3 is TGCGCCAGCAGCCCTTTTGTGGGCCTTGGAAACACCATATATTTT. This chain connects TRBV4-3 to TRBJ1-3; D gene ambiguous. This CDR3 region has 15 residues. Per the germline V gene, CDR1 is LGHNA and CDR2 is YSLEER. V was pared by 4 bases and J by 3 bases, with 13 bases between.

Ten or more counts support this clonotype. The chain combines TRBV6-2 or TRBV6-3 with TRBJ2-3; a possible D gene is TRBD2 (5 bases). The CDR3 consists of 15 residues. Trimming pared 2 bases from V and 0 bases from J, leaving 9 bases between. Germline-derived CDR1 and CDR2 are MNHEY and SVGEGT. CDR3 sequence: CASSYGGGSTDTQYF. The CDR3 region has the DNA TGTGCCAGCAGTTACGGTGGCGGGAGCACAGATACGCAGTATTTT.

Comments on this clonotype: The junction differs from germline at one of its ends, possibly a read error. The rearrangement uses TRBV19 and TRBJ1-2; D might be TRBD1 (5 bases). Germline V lookup: CDR1 LNHDA, CDR2 SQIVND (reference sequence). The CDR3 consists of 14 residues. The chain's CDR3 is CASSYGGANYGYTF. The CDR3 DNA follows: TGTGCTAGTAGTTACGGAGGGGCTAACTATGGCTACACCTTC.

The CDR3 loop is CASSFGQVYGEDEQYF. Here the CDR3 DNA reads TGTGCCAGCAGCTTCGGACAGGTATATGGAGAGGACGAGCAGTACTTC. The V call is TRBV5-6, the J call TRBJ2-7, with 7 bases that match TRBD1. The trim removed 2 bases at V and 5 bases at J, leaving 13 bases unmatched. Germline V lookup: CDR1 SGHDT, CDR2 YYEEEE. CDR3 size: 16 residues.

This clonotype was detected a few times. V is TRBV28 and J is TRBJ2-7; D unclear. This CDR3 region has 12 residues. V lost 6 bases to trimming and J lost 5 bases, with 11 bases between them. The germline gives CDR1 MDHEN, CDR2 SYDVKM. CDR3 sequence: CASSLGWNEQYF. The CDR3, as DNA: TGTGCCAGCAGCCTAGGGTGGAACGAGCAGTACTTC.

This chain links TRBV2 with TRBJ2-1; D may be TRBD1 (5 bases). The V gene lost 4 bases and the J gene lost 4 bases, with 11 bases spanning the gap. The CDR3 is 14 residues long. CDR1 SNHLY and CDR2 FYNNEI come from the germline V gene. DNA for the CDR3: TGTGCCAGCAGTGGTCAGGGCGGTTACAATGAGCAGTTCTTC. Translation: CASSGQGGYNEQFF. Drawing the rest from reference TRBV2 and TRBJ2-1, the complete variable domain is EPEVTQTPSHQVTQMGQEVILRCVPISNHLYFYWYRQILGQKVEFLVSFYNNEISEKSEIFDDQFSVERPDGSNFTLKIRSTKLEDSAMYFCASSGQGGYNEQFFGPGTRLTVL.

This clonotype came up once. Since a much larger clone is just one base distant, this may be a read error. The chain has TRBV28 and TRBJ2-7, with 7 bases identical to TRBD1. Trimming at V came to 8 bases and at J to 3 bases, leaving 19 bases not matched to a gene. Germline V lookup: CDR1 MDHEN, CDR2 SYDVKM. The CDR3 is made up of 17 amino acids. The CDR3 DNA is TGTGCCAGCGGATACCCACCAACGACAGGGAATTTCTACGAGCAGTACTTC. Protein sequence: CASGYPPTTGNFYEQYF.

V gene TRBV18 combines with J gene TRBJ1-6, with a weak D call TRBD1 (6 bases). V shed 1 base and J shed 6 bases, with 19 bases lying between them. Per the germline V gene, CDR1 is KGHSH and CDR2 is LQKENI. The CDR3 runs 18 residues. In DNA, the CDR3 is TGTGCCAGCTCACCACGATGGTCATTTGGACAGCTTAATTCACCCCTCCACTTT. It encodes CASSPRWSFGQLNSPLHF.

This chain links TRBV6-5 with TRBJ2-5; 8 positions match TRBD1. The J call is in doubt because the DNA end fits TRBJ2-1 better. Germline values: CDR1 MNHEY, CDR2 SVGAGI. This CDR3 comprises 15 residues. CDR3 protein: CASSSSGTGLNEQFF. Here the CDR3 DNA reads TGTGCCAGCAGTTCCTCCGGGACAGGCCTCAATGAGCAGTTCTTC.

The V call is TRBV7-6, the J call TRBJ1-1, with D possibly TRBD1 on 5 matching bases. V was clipped by 5 bases and J by 4 bases, with 11 bases between them. The germline V gene encodes CDR1 SGHVS and CDR2 FNYEAQ. The length of the CDR3 is 13 residues. Here the CDR3 reads CASSRDQSTEAFF. The CDR3 coding sequence is TGTGCCAGCAGCCGGGACCAGTCCACTGAAGCTTTCTTT.

This clonotype showed up just a few times. This chain links TRBV20-1 with TRBJ2-7, with 7 bases that match TRBD2. Trimming cost V 1 base and J 5 bases; bases outside gene matches: 11. Germline V gene sequence: CDR1 DFQATT, CDR2 SNEGSKA (reference sequence). This CDR3 contains 15 residues. The CDR3 DNA reads as TGCAGTGCTAGAGTTCCCGGCGGGAGTTTCGACGAGCAGTACTTC. As protein: CSARVPGGSFDEQYF.

The gene calls are TRBV7-9 and TRBJ1-4; D is unresolved. The CDR3 has 14 residues. Trimming pared 2 bases from V and 6 bases from J, leaving 10 bases between. The germline gives CDR1 SEHNR, CDR2 FQNEAQ (reference sequence). The CDR3 nucleotides are TGTGCCAGCAGCTTATCAGGTGCCGATGAAAAACTGTTTTTT. Protein: CASSLSGADEKLFF.

This clonotype was seen only a few times. The V and J genes are TRBV4-3 and TRBJ2-2; TRBD2 matches at 7 bases. Germline loops: CDR1 LGHNA, CDR2 YSLEER. V lost 3 bases, J lost 7 bases, and 14 bases stayed unmatched. This CDR3 is built from 17 residues. CDR3 bases: TGCGCCAGCAGCCAGTTTAGCCTAGCGGCCTTTGGCGGGGAGCTGTTTTTT. It specifies CASSQFSLAAFGGELFF.

This clonotype was detected a few times. The rearrangement joins TRBV18 to TRBJ2-3; 7 positions match TRBD1. The germline gives CDR1 KGHSH, CDR2 LQKENI. The CDR3 spans 17 residues. V was clipped by 3 bases and J by 0 bases; unmatched bases: 9. CDR3 amino acids: CASSPFAGTESTDTQYF. The CDR3, as DNA: TGTGCCAGCTCACCTTTCGCCGGGACAGAAAGCACAGATACGCAGTATTTT.

The chain joins TRBV20-1 to TRBJ2-7; the D gene could be TRBD1 or TRBD2 (6 bases each). The V end lost 3 bases, the J end lost 0 bases, and 9 bases lay between the germline ends. The CDR3 runs 13 residues. Germline assignment: CDR1 DFQATT and CDR2 SNEGSKA (reference sequence). CDR3 DNA: TGCAGTGCTAGCGGGGGCCCCTCCTACGAGCAGTACTTC. This translates into CSASGGPSYEQYF.